The 23 T cell receptor beta chains below come from one sample, sequenced in a study of blood T cells in healthy people across ages (dated by TCRdb to between 2015 and 2017). The library relied on 5' RACE. Sequencing used an Illumina HiSeq 2500. A second PCR of about 6 to 12 cycles was performed with a sample-barcoded 5' primer and a J-beta primer mix. Using fastp trimming at Q25 and MiXCR clonotype assembly, TCRdb reanalyzed the public sequencing data and kept in-frame beta chains. Every distinct CDR3 protein forms one entry, paired with its most common genes and DNA. The sample contains around 1,700,000 distinct CDR3 sequences, 28% of them found a single time. The ten biggest clones cover roughly 8% of the sample. The sequencing input was blood. Receptors originate from a woman aged 25 to 39 in good health.

This clonotype was counted only a few times. This CDR3 is CASSLGRGSNTGELFF. CDR3 in DNA: TGCGCCAGCAGCTTGGGGCGGGGGAGCAACACCGGGGAGCTGTTTTTT. J is TRBJ2-2 and V is TRBV5-1; 7 nucleotides line up with TRBD2. The V segment lost 0 bases and the J segment 2 bases; nucleotides outside the gene matches: 4. Germline values: CDR1 SGHRS, CDR2 YFSETQ. The CDR3 totals 16 residues. The variable domain in full, completed from reference TRBV5-1 and TRBJ2-2, reads KAGVTQTPRYLIKTRGQQVTLSCSPISGHRSVSWYQQTPGQGLQFLFEYFSETQRNKGNFPGRFSGRQFSNSRSEMNVSTLELGDSALYLCASSLGRGSNTGELFFGEGSRLTVL.

This clonotype was picked up many times. The CDR3 DNA follows: TGTGCCAGCAGCCGGACAGGGGACTACGAGCAGTACTTC. Translation gives CASSRTGDYEQYF. The rearrangement links TRBV7-9 to TRBJ2-7; 9 nucleotides agree with TRBD1. The CDR3 length is 13 residues. Germline CDR1 and CDR2: SEHNR and FQNEAQ (reference sequence). V trimming: 5 bases; J trimming: 3 bases; junction bases outside the gene matches: 2. The full variable domain, with the rest looked up from reference TRBV7-9 and TRBJ2-7, is DTGVSQNPRHKITKRGQNVTFRCDPISEHNRLYWYRQTLGQGPEFLTYFQNEAQLEKSRLLSDRFSAERPKGSFSTLEIQRTEQGDSAMYLCASSRTGDYEQYFGPGTRLTVT.

There are a few counts of this clonotype. The chain couples TRBV29-1 to TRBJ1-4, with D unclear. The CDR3 loop spans 13 amino acids. V lost 5 bases and J 8 bases, leaving 15 bases between the germline ends. Germline assignment: CDR1 SQVTM and CDR2 ANQGSEA. CDR3 residues: CSVSGRQTEKLFF. As DNA, the CDR3 is TGCAGCGTTTCCGGGAGGCAGACAGAAAAACTGTTTTTT.

The chain couples TRBV7-2 to TRBJ2-1; D tentatively reads TRBD1 or TRBD2 (6 bases each). Germline V gene data show CDR1 as SGHTA and CDR2 as FQGNSA. The CDR3 sequence is 15 residues long. Trimming removed 6 bases at V and 5 bases at J, with 17 bases between. CDR3 in amino acids: CASSFVGGQNNEQFF. CDR3 nucleotide sequence: TGTGCCAGCAGTTTTGTAGGGGGGCAGAACAATGAGCAGTTCTTC.

V gene TRBV12-3 or TRBV12-4 combines with J gene TRBJ2-1; 9 positions match TRBD1. The CDR3 is 16 residues long. Unmatched junction bases numbered 7, after V lost 7 bases and J lost 0 bases. In nucleotides, the CDR3 is TGTGCCAGCACCTGGGGGGACAGGGCCTCCTACAATGAGCAGTTCTTC. This gives the protein CASTWGDRASYNEQFF.

About this clonotype itself: A read error may account for a junction end that differs from germline. The chain carries TRBV20-1 and TRBJ1-5; tentatively, D is TRBD1 (5 bases). This CDR3 contains 14 residues. Germline V lookup: CDR1 DFQATT, CDR2 SNEGSKA (reference sequence). The CDR3 reads CSARDRVRRQPRHF. As DNA, the CDR3 is TGCAGTGCTAGAGACAGGGTGCGACGACAGCCCCGGCATTTT.

The table lists this clonotype with a few counts. The V call is TRBV5-1, the J call TRBJ1-1, with D maybe TRBD1 (6 bases). Trimming took off 0 bases at V and 10 bases at J, with 13 bases between the two ends. The CDR3 runs 13 residues. Germline V gene data show CDR1 as SGHRS and CDR2 as YFSETQ. This CDR3 reads CASSLEGDPGAFF. DNA of the CDR3: TGCGCCAGCAGCTTGGAGGGGGATCCAGGAGCTTTCTTT.

This clonotype has just a few counts. V and J are TRBV2 and TRBJ1-5; 9 nucleotides align to TRBD1. The J segment lost 6 bases and the V segment lost 3 bases, leaving 9 bases of the junction unmatched. This CDR3 has 16 amino acids. Germline V gives CDR1 SNHLY, CDR2 FYNNEI. Written as DNA, the CDR3 is TGTGCCAGCAGTGATTTGGGGACAGGGCAAGGTCAGCCCCAGCATTTT. This sequence encodes CASSDLGTGQGQPQHF.

Comments on this clonotype: At one end, the junction sequence differs from germline, possibly due to a read error. The V call is TRBV7-2, the J call TRBJ1-4; 9 bases map to TRBD1. The CDR3 has 15 residues. Germline loops: CDR1 SGHTA, CDR2 FQGNSA. CDR3 DNA sequence: TGTGCCTGCAGCCGACAGGGGGGCGCTAATGAAAAACTGTTTTTT. Translating gives CACSRQGGANEKLFF. The entire variable domain, with the rest obtained from reference TRBV7-2 and TRBJ1-4, is as follows: GAGVSQSPSNKVTEKGKDVELRCDPISGHTALYWYRQSLGQGLEFLIYFQGNSAPDKSGLPSDRFSAERTGGSVSTLTIQRTQQEDSAVYLCACSRQGGANEKLFFGSGTQLSVL.

This clonotype was seen repeatedly, ten times or more. The chain employs TRBV20-1 and TRBJ2-7, with TRBD1 identical over 12 bases. CDR3 size: 15 residues. Per the germline V gene, CDR1 is DFQATT and CDR2 is SNEGSKA (reference sequence). The V and J ends lost 6 bases and 2 bases, in that order; junction bases with no gene match: 8. The CDR3 nucleotides read TGCAGTGCGACGAAGGGACAGGGGGCGCCCTACGAGCAGTACTTC. Its translation is CSATKGQGAPYEQYF.

This clonotype was found many times. The rearrangement links TRBV12-3 or TRBV12-4 to TRBJ2-1, with 8 bases fitting TRBD2. This CDR3 comprises 15 residues. V was pared by 3 bases and J by 8 bases, with 9 bases of the junction left unmatched. The CDR3 bases are TGTGCCAGCAGTTTCGCTAGCGGGTCGACAGATGAGCAGTTCTTC. This gives the protein CASSFASGSTDEQFF.

The chain combines TRBV5-1 with TRBJ2-3; perhaps TRBD2 as D (6 bases). The CDR3 is 15 residues long. Germline lookup yields CDR1 SGHRS and CDR2 YFSETQ. V dropped 4 bases and J dropped 0 bases, with 12 bases sitting between them. The CDR3 loop is CASSRDLHSTDTQYF. The CDR3 DNA reads TGCGCCAGCAGCCGGGACTTACATAGCACAGATACGCAGTATTTT. The whole variable domain, filled in from reference TRBV5-1 and TRBJ2-3, reads KAGVTQTPRYLIKTRGQQVTLSCSPISGHRSVSWYQQTPGQGLQFLFEYFSETQRNKGNFPGRFSGRQFSNSRSEMNVSTLELGDSALYLCASSRDLHSTDTQYFGPGTRLTVL.

This clonotype was picked up a small number of times. V is TRBV4-3 and J is TRBJ2-7; 9 nucleotides match TRBD2. V was pared by 0 bases and J by 4 bases, with 7 bases of the junction left unmatched. From germline, CDR1 is LGHNA and CDR2 YSLEER. The CDR3 totals 16 residues. CDR3 in DNA: TGCGCCAGCAGCCAAGATCTCGCGGGGGGGATGTACGAGCAGTACTTC. It yields the protein CASSQDLAGGMYEQYF.

This clonotype has a count of ten or more. The DNA for the CDR3 is TGTGCCAGCAGTTCAAGGACAACTAGCACAGATACGCAGTATTTT. Translating gives CASSSRTTSTDTQYF. The rearrangement joins TRBV5-5 to TRBJ2-3; tentative D call: TRBD1 (5 bases). V lost 5 bases, J lost 0 bases, and 13 bases lay in between. The CDR3 sequence is 15 residues long. The germline V gene has CDR1 SGHKS and CDR2 YYEKEE (reference sequence). Supplemented by reference TRBV5-5 and TRBJ2-3, the full variable domain reads DAGVTQSPTHLIKTRGQQVTLRCSPISGHKSVSWYQQVLGQGPQFIFQYYEKEERGRGNFPDRFSARQFPNYSSELNVNALLLGDSALYLCASSSRTTSTDTQYFGPGTRLTVL.

Notes on this clonotype: A much larger clone sits a single nucleotide away, making a read error possible. This chain joins TRBV6-5 and TRBJ2-5, with 7 bases fitting TRBD1. Gene TRBJ2-7 matches the end of the DNA better, so the J call may be wrong. Germline V lookup: CDR1 MNHEY, CDR2 SVGAGI. The CDR3 is 14 amino acids. CDR3 nucleotide sequence: TGTGCCAGCAGTTACTCAGACAGGGTCCGCGAGCAGTACTTC. The encoded protein is CASSYSDRVREQYF.

This clonotype was seen more than once but under ten times. A read error may explain this, as a much larger clone is one base away. The chain employs TRBV28 and TRBJ2-7, with 12 positions matching TRBD1. The tail of the sequence fits TRBJ2-5 better, so the J call may be wrong. The CDR3 runs 17 residues. Germline-derived CDR1 and CDR2 are MDHEN and SYDVKM. Here the CDR3 DNA reads TGTGCCCGCAGTTCCGGGACAGGGGGCTTTGTGGAAGAGACCCAGTACTTC. Amino acids: CARSSGTGGFVEETQYF.

Comment on this clonotype: A much bigger clone sits one base away, suggesting this may be a read error. The gene calls are TRBV20-1 and TRBJ2-7; no firm D call. Per the germline V gene, CDR1 is DFQATT and CDR2 is SNEGSKA (reference sequence). CDR3 length: 10 residues. CDR3 coding DNA: TGCAGTGCTAGAGGTAACGAGCAGAACTTC. Amino acids: CSARGNEQNF.

This clonotype has more than one count but fewer than ten. The rearrangement joins TRBV10-1 to TRBJ2-3, with 12 bases matching TRBD1. Looked up from germline, CDR1 is WNHNN and CDR2 is SYGVQD (reference sequence). Trimming cost V 6 bases and J 5 bases; bases outside gene matches: 6. CDR3 length equals 15 residues. Here the CDR3 reads CASRDGTGGEDTQYF. The CDR3 bases are TGCGCCAGCAGGGATGGGACAGGGGGCGAAGATACGCAGTATTTT.

As concerns this clonotype: A single base separates this from a much larger clone, so it may be a read error. The rearrangement uses TRBV18 and TRBJ2-5, with TRBD1 as a possible D gene (6 bases). Germline V lookup: CDR1 KGHSH, CDR2 LQKENI. The CDR3 contains 13 residues. V dropped 3 bases and J dropped 11 bases, with 16 bases sitting between them. The chain's CDR3 is CASSPDSTDEQYF. The CDR3 coding sequence is TGTGCCAGCTCACCGGACAGTACGGATGAGCAGTACTTC.

This clonotype has ten or more counts. The V and J genes are TRBV11-1 and TRBJ2-1; 8 positions match TRBD2. Germline CDR1 SGHAT, CDR2 FQDESV (reference sequence). V lost 1 base and J lost 15; bases outside the gene matches: 5. The CDR3 consists of 12 residues. CDR3 coding DNA: TGTGCCAGCAGCTTAGACAGCGGGGGTAGGTTCTTC. It is translated as CASSLDSGGRFF. The whole variable domain, remainder taken from reference TRBV11-1 and TRBJ2-1, is EAEVAQSPRYKITEKSQAVAFWCDPISGHATLYWYRQILGQGPELLVQFQDESVVDDSQLPKDRFSAERLKGVDSTLKIQPAELGDSAMYLCASSLDSGGRFFGPGTRLTVL.

This clonotype came up a few times. This chain links TRBV9 with TRBJ1-5, with TRBD1 as a possible D gene (6 bases). With 0 bases removed from V and 5 bases from J, the gap between germline ends came to 15 bases. This CDR3 spans 16 amino acids. Looked up from germline, CDR1 is SGDLS and CDR2 is YYNGEE. DNA for the CDR3: TGTGCCAGCAGCGTAGGTCCCGGGGGCTCCGATCAGCCCCAGCATTTT. This sequence encodes CASSVGPGGSDQPQHF. Together with reference TRBV9 and TRBJ1-5, the CDR3 gives the full variable domain: DSGVTQTPKHLITATGQRVTLRCSPRSGDLSVYWYQQSLDQGLQFLIQYYNGEERAKGNILERFSAQQFPDLHSELNLSSLELGDSALYFCASSVGPGGSDQPQHFGDGTRLSIL.

A word on this clonotype: This may be a read error, as it is one base from a much larger clone. The CDR3 loop reads CASSFSGDYNERFF. The CDR3 DNA follows: TGTGCCAGCAGCTTCTCGGGAGACTACAATGAGCGGTTCTTC. The rearrangement joins TRBV7-9 to TRBJ2-1; D perhaps matches TRBD2 (6 bases). CDR3 length equals 14 residues. In germline, CDR1 is SEHNR, CDR2 FQNEAQ (reference sequence).

The chain has TRBV12-3 or TRBV12-4 and TRBJ1-2, with D hard to call. V gave up 5 bases and J gave up 5 bases, with 15 bases separating them. The CDR3 extends over 14 amino acids. CDR3 amino acids: CASSPMGKGYGYTF. CDR3 DNA: TGTGCCAGCAGTCCCATGGGGAAGGGATATGGCTACACCTTC.